This TCR delta chain was captured by sequencing in a study of Vδ1+ human thymocytes. This clone was found a few times. Antigen specificity is unknown. The template was reverse-transcribed extracted RNA. CDR3 amplicons came from multiplex PCR with pooled V-gene forward and constant-region reverse primers. TCRdb called clones from the multiplex PCR reads again using CATT. Of 45,000 to 60,000 delta-chain clones in the sample, approximately 16% were seen once. The length of the CDR3 is 21 residues. The V gene's germline CDR1 is GEAIGNYY and CDR2 EKD. Deletions cut 5 bases from V and 0 bases from J, with 33 bases between. Study-level results: In the thymus, TRG and TRD repertoires looked highly polyclonal with Gaussian CDR3 lengths.

This chain connects TRDV2 to TRDJ1; perhaps TRDD3 as D (8 bases). The sample comprised Vdelta1+ gamma-delta thymocytes from the thymus. This sample's subset: FACS-sorted CD3+ TCRalphabeta- TCRVdelta1+ TCRVdelta2- thymocytes. The TCR originated in a girl under three years old who had congenital heart surgery. As DNA, the CDR3 is TGTGCCTGTGGTTTCCTACGGGGGAACTGGGGGCCCTCCAACGACACCGATAAACTCATCTTT. Residues: CACGFLRGNWGPSNDTDKLIF.